These 4 T cell receptor beta chains were all obtained from the same sample, sequenced in a study of cytomegalovirus exposure and HLA in healthy donors. A multiplex PCR was run with 60 Vbeta primers and 13 Jbeta primers. Using immunoSEQ multiplex PCR, the repertoire was profiled, and TCRdb retains in-frame clones only, with some absent. This sample has 120,000 or so clones; about four fifths occur once, and the top ten carry roughly 2%. The sample was PBMCs. These TCRs come from a man between 18 and 29 years old in good health and CMV-seronegative.

This clone was recorded a few times. This chain joins TRBV2 and TRBJ1-5; D not certain. V dropped 5 bases and J dropped 4 bases, with 9 bases sitting between them. The germline V gene has CDR1 SNHLY and CDR2 FYNNEI. The CDR3 is made up of 13 amino acids. The CDR3 sequence is CASSPDWNQPQHF. CDR3 in DNA: TGTGCCAGCAGTCCGGACTGGAATCAGCCCCAGCATTTT.

J is TRBJ1-1 and V is TRBV27, with D perhaps TRBD1 (5 bases). CDR1 and CDR2 from the germline V gene are MNHEY and SMNVEV (reference sequence). The V and J ends lost 6 bases and 2 bases respectively, with 10 bases between them. CDR3 length equals 13 residues. CDR3 sequence: CASRLRGNTEAFF. CDR3 DNA: TGTGCCAGCAGACTAAGGGGCAACACTGAAGCTTTCTTT.

This clone was found many times. The rearrangement links TRBV4-2 to TRBJ2-2, with D maybe TRBD2 (6 bases). V was trimmed by 0 bases and J by 6 bases, leaving 11 bases between them. The germline V gene encodes CDR1 LGHNA and CDR2 YNFKEQ. This CDR3 is 15 amino acids long. CDR3 sequence (DNA): TGTGCCAGCAGCCAAGAGGAGGGAGCTGCCGGGGAGCTGTTTTTT. Translated, it gives CASSQEEGAAGELFF.

This clone was observed a single time. This CDR3 is CAWSSSWTGEVSGNTIYF. CDR3 nucleotide sequence: TGTGCCTGGAGTTCCTCCTGGACAGGGGAGGTTTCTGGAAACACCATATATTTT. This chain links TRBV30 with TRBJ1-3; 9 bases map to TRBD1. V dropped 2 bases and J dropped 1; count of bases not matched to a gene: 12. The CDR3 runs to 18 residues. From germline, CDR1 is GTSNPN and CDR2 SVGIG (reference sequence).